This TCR beta chain was documented in a study of siplizumab effects on memory and regulatory T cells. Findings and limits, study-wide: Proof of suppressive function in proliferating Tregs from siplizumab cultures was not established. Naive T cells seemed more diverse than memory cells; they also seemed major alloresponse contributors.

Clones were sequenced by immunoSEQ multiplex PCR, and TCRdb holds only the in-frame ones, with some missing. The data show roughly 26,000 clones, roughly 82% seen once. Germline V gene sequence: CDR1 SGHAT, CDR2 FQNNGV. This CDR3 region has 14 residues. The junction had 6 bases not matched to a gene; V was cut back by 5 bases and J by 3 bases. This clone was seen a few times. What it recognizes is unknown. Sequenced unstimulated subsets in three donor pairs: CD4+ naive, CD4+ memory, CD8+ naive, CD8+ effector memory, CD8+ TEMRA. The rearrangement links TRBV11-2 to TRBJ1-1; 7 nucleotides align to TRBD1. The sequence was obtained from a human donor in good health. The sample consisted of memory CD4+ T cells sorted from blood. The DNA of the CDR3 is TGTGCCAGCAGCCCACGACAGGGTTACACTGAAGCTTTCTTT. Translated: CASSPRQGYTEAFF. Full variable domain (outside the CDR3, taken from reference TRBV11-2 and TRBJ1-1): EAGVAQSPRYKIIEKRQSVAFWCNPISGHATLYWYQQILGQGPKLLIQFQNNGVVDDSQLPKDRFSAERLKGVDSTLKIQPAKLEDSAVYLCASSPRQGYTEAFFGQGTRLTVV.